This T cell receptor beta chain was recorded in a study of beta chain features in type 1 diabetes. Germline lookup yields CDR1 SGHRS and CDR2 YFSETQ. The ends lost 3 bases at V and 1 base at J; junction bases unmatched: 4. The CDR3 length is 16 residues. Since all of the isolated RNA was reverse transcribed, expressed TCRB transcripts were what got sequenced. The protocol was immunoSEQ multiplex PCR, while the TCRdb copy is restricted to in-frame clones and leaves out a portion. Of fewer than 15,000 clones in the sample, 40% to 55% were seen once. The sequence came from a man aged 18-30 years in good health. The material sequenced was stem cell memory CD4+ T cells from blood. The chain joins TRBV5-1 to TRBJ2-2, with TRBD1 matching over 9 bases. CDR3 in amino acids: CASSSQTGGNTGELFF. In DNA form, the CDR3 reads TGCGCCAGCAGCTCCCAGACAGGGGGGAACACCGGGGAGCTGTTTTTT.